Detailed here is one T cell receptor (beta chain). Its cognate antigen is unknown. The sample originates from a study of cytomegalovirus exposure and HLA in healthy donors. CDR3 length equals 15 residues. J was trimmed by 5 bases and V by 6 bases; bases with no gene match: 10. CDR1 is SSHAT and CDR2 is FNYEAQ in the germline V gene (reference sequence). Study outcomes and limitations: TCR beta sequences reportedly predicted the HLA-A and HLA-B alleles of most subjects accurately.

With 60 Vbeta and 13 Jbeta primers, the PCR was carried out. Assay used: immunoSEQ multiplex PCR; TCRdb lists only in-frame clones, some missing. The repertoire has 200,000 or so clones, about 80% of them found once; the top ten carry around 2.2%. The genes are TRBV7-7 and TRBJ2-5; 9 nucleotides line up with TRBD1. Sequenced sample: PBMCs. The receptor was derived from a woman younger than 35 in good health and CMV-seropositive. The DNA of the CDR3 is TGTGCCAGCAGTCCAGGACAGGGGAGTTGGGAGACCCAGTACTTC. Its translation: CASSPGQGSWETQYF.